Below, one T cell receptor (beta chain) is given with its context. Its antigen is currently unknown. TCRdb's copy holds only in-frame clones and misses some; the assay was immunoSEQ multiplex PCR. The sample has more than 90,000 clones; 80% to 95% are singletons. This specimen comes from a study of cytomegalovirus exposure and HLA in healthy donors. Findings and caveats of the study: Altogether, 150 or so TCR beta chains were recorded as cytomegalovirus-associated.

The receptor was derived from a woman aged 30 to 39 in good health and CMV-seropositive. Sequenced: PBMCs.

Written as DNA, the CDR3 is TGTGCCATCAGTGAGTCAAGGGAGAGGAGCAATGAGCAGTTCTTC. This translates into CAISESRERSNEQFF. The rearrangement links TRBV10-3 to TRBJ2-1; possibly TRBD2 for D (5 bases). The CDR3 length is 15 residues. V was trimmed by 0 bases and J by 6 bases, leaving 12 bases between them. Germline V gene sequence: CDR1 ENHRY, CDR2 SYGVKD.